These 21 T cell receptor beta chains share one sample of origin, sequenced in a study of shared clonotypes between healthy human individuals. Profiling relied on immunoSEQ multiplex PCR, and the TCRdb table lists in-frame clones only, not all of them. The data contain roughly 2 million clones, under 97% of them singletons. The sequenced material came from naive CD4+ T cells sorted from blood. Noted subset: CD45RA+ positively selected. These receptors came from a man aged 18 to 30 in good health.

In its sample, this clone was seen a few times. The rearrangement links TRBV30 to TRBJ1-5; no clear D. This CDR3 has 14 amino acids. Trimming left V 0 bases short and J 9 bases short, with 15 bases between. The germline CDR1 and CDR2 sequences are GTSNPN and SVGIG (reference sequence). The CDR3 DNA is TGTGCCTGGAGTGTAAATCCCACGGGAGGGCCCCAGCATTTT. It translates to CAWSVNPTGGPQHF.

The V and J genes are TRBV2 and TRBJ2-3; TRBD2 agrees at 11 bases. This CDR3 region has 15 residues. The V gene end was trimmed by 4 bases and the J gene end by 5 bases; junction bases not matched to a gene: 5. CDR1 and CDR2 (germline): SNHLY, FYNNEI. The CDR3 here is CASSGSGGARDTQYF. CDR3 DNA sequence: TGTGCCAGCAGTGGTAGCGGGGGGGCAAGAGATACGCAGTATTTT.

Concerning this clone: Compared with germline, one end of the junction differs, possibly owing to a read error. This chain links TRBV7-7 with TRBJ2-5; D not resolved. CDR3 length: 15 amino acids. The germline CDR1 and CDR2 sequences are SSHAT and FNYEAQ (reference sequence). CDR3 nucleotide sequence: TGTGCTAGCAGCTTAGTCAGCCCAGGTCAAGAGACCCAGTACTTC. This codes for CASSLVSPGQETQYF.

Worth noting for this clone: Other DNA sequences in this sample translate to the same CDR3. The V and J genes are TRBV28 and TRBJ1-4, with TRBD1 matching 11 bases. Germline CDR1 is MDHEN and CDR2 is SYDVKM. With 8 bases clipped from V and 8 bases from J, the junction kept 4 bases outside the gene matches. CDR3 length equals 13 residues. CDR3 residues: CASRTGGREKLFF. The CDR3 DNA reads TGTGCCAGCCGGACAGGGGGCCGAGAAAAACTGTTTTTT.

A note on this clone: The same CDR3 also results from other DNA sequences found in this sample. J is TRBJ1-5 and V is TRBV2; the D is unclear. Per the germline V gene, CDR1 is SNHLY and CDR2 is FYNNEI. Trimming left V 1 base short and J 2 bases short, with 9 bases between. This CDR3 spans 15 amino acids. CDR3 sequence: CASSEEGAGNQPQHF. The DNA for the CDR3 is TGTGCCAGCAGTGAAGAGGGAGCGGGCAATCAGCCCCAGCATTTT. Based on the CDR3 plus reference TRBV2 and TRBJ1-5, the full variable domain is EPEVTQTPSHQVTQMGQEVILRCVPISNHLYFYWYRQILGQKVEFLVSFYNNEISEKSEIFDDQFSVERPDGSNFTLKIRSTKLEDSAMYFCASSEEGAGNQPQHFGDGTRLSIL.

This sequence joins TRBV4-1 and TRBJ2-7; the match to TRBD2 covers 11 bases. In germline, CDR1 is MGHRA, CDR2 YSYEKL. Losses at the gene ends were 3 bases for V and 6 bases for J; bases not matched to a gene: 4. The CDR3 length is 14 residues. The CDR3 loop is CASSQELAGVEQYF. CDR3 sequence (DNA): TGCGCCAGCAGCCAGGAACTAGCGGGAGTCGAGCAGTACTTC.

The CDR3 DNA is TGCGCCAGCAGCTTGGGGGACAGTCCCGGGGGGCCCCAGCATTTT. It yields the protein CASSLGDSPGGPQHF. V gene TRBV5-1 combines with J gene TRBJ1-5; 7 positions agree with TRBD1. Trimming cost V 0 bases and J 9 bases; bases outside gene matches: 9. The germline CDR1 and CDR2 sequences are SGHRS and YFSETQ. This CDR3 is built from 15 residues.

V is TRBV7-5 and J is TRBJ2-3; the D segment call TRBD1 is taken from the table without a DNA check. TRBV7-5 is a pseudogene segment. This CDR3 has 17 residues. CDR3 sequence: CARSPGIQDLSTDTQYF. The CDR3 region has the DNA TGTGCCAGAAGCCCGGGTATACAGGACCTAAGCACAGATACGCAGTATTTT.

As to this clone: At the DNA level, this CDR3 is encoded by other sequences in the same sample as well. The chain carries TRBV30 and TRBJ1-2, with a weak D call TRBD1 (5 bases). With 3 bases removed from V and 2 bases from J, the gap between germline ends came to 7 bases. From germline, CDR1 is GTSNPN and CDR2 SVGIG (reference sequence). The CDR3 totals 12 residues. The CDR3 bases are TGTGCCTGGAGCAGGGACAACTATGGCTACACCTTC. It yields the protein CAWSRDNYGYTF. Full variable domain (missing parts from reference TRBV30 and TRBJ1-2): SQTIHQWPATLVQPVGSPLSLECTVEGTSNPNLYWYRQAAGRGLQLLFYSVGIGQISSEVPQNLSASRPQDRQFILSSKKLLLSDSGFYLCAWSRDNYGYTFGSGTRLTVV.

The chain carries TRBV12-5 and TRBJ2-7, with 9 bases identical to TRBD1. The junction had 2 bases not matched to a gene; V was cut back by 1 base and J by 4 bases. The germline V gene has CDR1 LGHNT and CDR2 FRNRAP. This CDR3 is 14 amino acids long. CDR3 amino acids: CASGLDRGHYEQYF. As DNA, the CDR3 is TGTGCTAGTGGTTTGGACAGGGGGCATTACGAGCAGTACTTC.

CDR3 DNA sequence: TGTGCCAGCAGCTCGGGGACCCTGGGCAGTCAGCCCCAGCATTTT. This sequence encodes CASSSGTLGSQPQHF. The V and J genes are TRBV11-2 and TRBJ1-5, with D tentatively TRBD1 (5 bases). The germline gives CDR1 SGHAT, CDR2 FQNNGV. CDR3 length equals 15 residues. The ends were cut back, 4 bases at V and 6 bases at J, with 16 bases in the middle.

The chain employs TRBV7-9 and TRBJ2-7, with 7 bases identical to TRBD2. J lost 2 bases, V lost 1 base, and 5 bases had no gene match. Germline lookup yields CDR1 SEHNR and CDR2 FQNEAQ (reference sequence). This CDR3 has 15 amino acids. Written as DNA, the CDR3 is TGTGCCAGCAGCTTAGGGGCCGGGAGGCCCTACGAGCAGTACTTC. Its translation: CASSLGAGRPYEQYF.

The V call is TRBV27, the J call TRBJ2-3; D is perhaps TRBD1 (6 bases). The CDR3 sequence is 14 residues long. V gave up 5 bases and J gave up 2 bases, with 11 bases separating them. CDR1 and CDR2 from the germline V gene are MNHEY and SMNVEV (reference sequence). The CDR3 DNA reads as TGTGCCAGCAGTATTCGGACAGCCACAGATACGCAGTATTTT. It specifies CASSIRTATDTQYF.

The rearrangement uses TRBV18 and TRBJ2-3, with D perhaps matching TRBD1 (6 bases). CDR1 is KGHSH, CDR2 LQKENI, per germline. CDR3 length: 15 residues. With 3 bases removed from V and 0 bases from J, the gap between germline ends came to 10 bases. CDR3 sequence (DNA): TGTGCCAGCTCACCTCGACAGGAGAGCACAGATACGCAGTATTTT. Residues: CASSPRQESTDTQYF.

The rearrangement links TRBV28 to TRBJ2-1; D gene uncertain. V gave up 5 bases and J gave up 4 bases, with 6 bases separating them. Germline V gene lookup returns CDR1 MDHEN and CDR2 SYDVKM. The CDR3 contains 12 residues. In DNA form, the CDR3 reads TGTGCCAGCAGTGGTCCGTACAATGAGCAGTTCTTC. It codes for CASSGPYNEQFF.

This chain connects TRBV6-6 to TRBJ2-4; 8 bases are a match to TRBD2. This CDR3 is 16 amino acids long. V lost 2 bases to trimming and J lost 1 base; unmatched junction nucleotides: 4. CDR1 MNHNY and CDR2 SVGAGI come from the germline V gene (reference sequence). The CDR3 loop reads CASSYETGGAKNIQYF. CDR3 bases: TGTGCCAGCAGTTACGAGACGGGAGGGGCCAAAAACATTCAGTACTTC.

This chain's CDR3 is CASSQEGVKLFF. The CDR3 DNA sequence: TGTGCCAGCAGCCAAGAGGGAGTCAAACTGTTTTTT. The chain employs TRBV14 and TRBJ1-4; D gene unclear. The CDR3 loop spans 12 amino acids. Germline V gives CDR1 SGHDN, CDR2 FVKESK. Between the trimmed V and J ends, which lost 0 bases and 11 bases, there was a span of 7 bases.

Only one count was recorded for this clone. The genes are TRBV5-5 and TRBJ1-5; 7 nucleotides align to TRBD1. Germline CDR1 and CDR2: SGHKS and YYEKEE (reference sequence). There are 14 residues in the CDR3. Trimming cost V 4 bases and J 6 bases; bases outside gene matches: 7. In nucleotides, the CDR3 is TGTGCCAGCAGCCTCCAGGGGGGCGGTCAGCCCCAGCATTTT. Its translation: CASSLQGGGQPQHF.

The table lists this clone with a count of one. The chain uses TRBV5-4 and TRBJ2-7; D might be TRBD2 (5 bases). CDR3 size: 14 residues. Per the germline V gene, CDR1 is SGHNT and CDR2 is YYREEE (reference sequence). The V gene lost 7 bases and the J gene lost 1 base, with 15 bases spanning the gap. The CDR3 DNA is TGTGCCAGCTCGTTGGACTCAAGGTCCTACGAGCAGTACTTC. Amino acid sequence: CASSLDSRSYEQYF.

The chain joins TRBV12-5 to TRBJ2-7; 12 positions match TRBD1. J gave up 5 bases and V 5 bases, and 16 bases lay outside the gene matches. Germline V gene data show CDR1 as LGHNT and CDR2 as FRNRAP. This CDR3 is built from 18 residues. DNA of the CDR3: TGTGCTAGTGGTGCTCCGGGGACAGGGGGCGAAGATCGTAACGAGCAGTACTTC. Protein product: CASGAPGTGGEDRNEQYF.

CDR3 loop: CASSPAQVQETQYF. CDR3 in DNA: TGTGCCAGCTCACCCGCACAAGTCCAAGAGACCCAGTACTTC. The chain joins TRBV18 to TRBJ2-5; D gene ambiguous. Germline assignment: CDR1 KGHSH and CDR2 LQKENI. The CDR3 is 14 residues long. V lost 3 bases and J lost 1, with 9 bases in between.